The 26 T cell receptor beta chains in this list originate from one sample, sequenced in a study of breast tumors, draining lymph nodes, adjacent tissues. Samples came from axillary lymph nodes draining the breast cancer. TCRdb ran MiXCR on the multiplex PCR reads and lists one entry per CDR3 protein. Found here are about 270,000 distinct CDR3 sequences, 30% to 35% of them singletons; the top ten hold more than 0.85%. The specimen sequenced was axillary lymph node tissue. These receptors were collected from a female donor with breast cancer. Some clones in this sample may be carry-over from other donors' samples.

This clonotype has a count of ten or more. The chain carries TRBV14 and TRBJ2-7, with TRBD2 matching 13 bases. V lost 1 base, J lost 9 bases, and 6 bases stayed unmatched. The CDR3 is 15 amino acids. Germline lookup yields CDR1 SGHDN and CDR2 FVKESK. DNA for the CDR3: TGTGCCAGCAGCCAAGGGAGGACTAGCGGGAGAGCGCAGTACTTC. It codes for CASSQGRTSGRAQYF.

At least ten counts were recorded for this clonotype. The chain combines TRBV9 with TRBJ2-3; TRBD1 or TRBD2 may be the D gene (5 bases each). This CDR3 has 15 amino acids. Germline V CDR1 and CDR2: SGDLS, YYNGEE. Trimming removed 3 bases at V and 0 bases at J, with 11 bases between. The CDR3, as DNA: TGTGCCAGCAGCGAGGACTGGGGCAGCACAGATACGCAGTATTTT. It yields the protein CASSEDWGSTDTQYF.

As for this clonotype: Since a much larger clone is just one base distant, this may be a read error. This chain's CDR3 is CASSLGLHTDAQYF. The CDR3 DNA reads TGTGCCAGCAGCTTGGGACTCCACACAGATGCGCAGTATTTT. This chain joins TRBV5-6 and TRBJ2-3; D is unresolved. This CDR3 is built from 14 residues. Germline CDR1 SGHDT, CDR2 YYEEEE.

This rearrangement joins TRBV6-5 to TRBJ2-3; 8 bases align to TRBD2. Germline CDR1 MNHEY, CDR2 SVGAGI. Germline trimming cut 7 bases from V and 7 bases from J; bases unmatched to any gene: 10. The CDR3 runs 14 residues. The CDR3 sequence: CASKLGGLVNTQYF. The DNA of the CDR3 is TGTGCCAGCAAGTTGGGGGGACTAGTAAATACGCAGTATTTT.

This clonotype showed up many times. The rearrangement links TRBV25-1 to TRBJ1-5, with a weak D call TRBD1 (5 bases). CDR1 MGHDK and CDR2 SYGVNS come from the germline V gene. V lost 2 bases to trimming and J lost 5 bases, with 10 bases between them. The CDR3 length is 14 residues. CDR3 region: CASSELGEDQPQHF. The DNA of the CDR3 is TGTGCCAGCAGTGAACTGGGGGAAGATCAGCCCCAGCATTTT.

Concerning this clonotype: A read error may explain this, as a much larger clone is one base away. The chain carries TRBV11-1 and TRBJ2-7; either TRBD1 or TRBD2 may fit D (5 bases each). Per germline, CDR1 SGHAT and CDR2 FQDESV (reference sequence). This CDR3 is 13 amino acids long. CDR3: CASSGTDSSEQYF. DNA of the CDR3: TGTGCCAGCAGCGGGACGGATTCCTCCGAGCAGTACTTC. Full variable domain (missing parts from reference TRBV11-1 and TRBJ2-7): EAEVAQSPRYKITEKSQAVAFWCDPISGHATLYWYRQILGQGPELLVQFQDESVVDDSQLPKDRFSAERLKGVDSTLKIQPAELGDSAMYLCASSGTDSSEQYFGPGTRLTVT.

The chain carries TRBV6-5 and TRBJ2-2, with 9 bases lining up with TRBD1. CDR3 size: 16 residues. With 6 bases clipped from V and 1 base from J, the junction kept 6 bases outside the gene matches. Germline V gives CDR1 MNHEY, CDR2 SVGAGI. This CDR3 is CASRAPGQGNTGELFF. CDR3 DNA: TGTGCCAGCAGGGCACCGGGACAGGGGAACACCGGGGAGCTGTTTTTT.

This clonotype was observed at least ten times. The V and J genes are TRBV20-1 and TRBJ2-7; D is perhaps TRBD2 (5 bases). V was clipped by 3 bases and J by 0 bases, with 6 bases between them. The CDR3 consists of 12 residues. Germline V gene lookup returns CDR1 DFQATT and CDR2 SNEGSKA (reference sequence). The chain's CDR3 is CSASGISYEQYF. For the CDR3, the DNA is TGCAGTGCTAGCGGGATCTCCTACGAGCAGTACTTC.

This clonotype came up a few times. This may arise from a read error, as a much more abundant clone is one base away. As DNA, the CDR3 is TGCAGTGCTAGAGATCTAGGAGGGGAAGCGCTCATCGGGAGACCAGATACGCAGTATTTT. Amino acid sequence: CSARDLGGEALIGRPDTQYF. The chain recombines TRBV20-1 with TRBJ2-3; D is perhaps TRBD2 (6 bases). Germline V gene sequence: CDR1 DFQATT, CDR2 SNEGSKA (reference sequence). The CDR3 has 20 amino acids. V lost 0 bases and J lost 4, with 29 bases in between.

This clonotype was seen many times. The rearrangement joins TRBV20-1 to TRBJ2-1; D unclear. Germline-derived CDR1 and CDR2 are DFQATT and SNEGSKA (reference sequence). This CDR3 comprises 15 residues. Trimming removed 0 bases at V and 1 base at J, with 10 bases between. The CDR3 protein is CSARDLRQSYNEQFF. As DNA, the CDR3 is TGCAGTGCTAGAGATCTGCGGCAGTCCTACAATGAGCAGTTCTTC.

Concerning this clonotype itself: It may be a read error: a sequence one base away is much more abundant. J is TRBJ2-3 and V is TRBV4-2; D is unresolved. The CDR3 is made up of 14 amino acids. V was shortened by 1 base and J by 3 bases, with 8 bases between the two germline ends. The germline gives CDR1 LGHNA, CDR2 YNFKEQ. In nucleotides, the CDR3 is TGTGCCAGCAGCCAAGTCAGGATGACAGATACGCAGTATTTT. The encoded protein is CASSQVRMTDTQYF.

This clonotype was observed at least ten times. The V gene is TRBV12-5, the J gene TRBJ2-1; tentative D call: TRBD2 (6 bases). The germline V and J ends were trimmed by 1 base and 14 bases, with 9 bases remaining between them. Germline V lookup: CDR1 LGHNT, CDR2 FRNRAP. The CDR3 covers 11 residues. The DNA for the CDR3 is TGTGCTAGTGGTTTGGGTGGAGGGGAGTTCTTC. It codes for CASGLGGGEFF.

The J gene is TRBJ2-5, the V gene TRBV20-1; D possibly matches TRBD1 or TRBD2 (5 bases each). Judging by the DNA end, TRBJ2-1 fits better; the J call may be wrong. There are 14 residues in the CDR3. The V gene's germline CDR1 is DFQATT and CDR2 SNEGSKA (reference sequence). The CDR3 loop is CSATDRGGQDEQFF. CDR3 DNA sequence: TGCAGTGCTACGGACCGGGGCGGGCAGGATGAGCAGTTCTTC.

Points on this clonotype: One end of the junction does not line up with germline, which may come from a read error. The chain employs TRBV3-1 and TRBJ2-7; D may be TRBD2 (6 bases). Germline V gives CDR1 LGHDT, CDR2 YNNKEL (reference sequence). The length of the CDR3 is 14 residues. The CDR3 DNA sequence: TGTGCCAGCAGCCACTCGGGGGAAGCCTACGGGCAGTACTTC. This translates into CASSHSGEAYGQYF.

The table lists this clonotype with many counts. CDR3 amino acids: CASSVRTGNQPQHF. As DNA, the CDR3 is TGTGCCAGCAGTGTGCGGACAGGGAATCAGCCCCAGCATTTT. The chain has TRBV6-1 and TRBJ1-5; TRBD1 matches 8 bases. The CDR3 totals 14 residues. The germline gives CDR1 MNHNS, CDR2 SASEGT. V shed 4 bases and J 4 bases; nucleotides not matched to a gene: 3.

The sample holds many counts of this clonotype. This rearrangement joins TRBV7-2 to TRBJ2-1; TRBD2 agrees at 11 bases. CDR1 is SGHTA and CDR2 is FQGNSA in the germline V gene. The V gene end was trimmed by 5 bases and the J gene end by 7 bases; junction bases not matched to a gene: 7. This CDR3 spans 15 amino acids. The CDR3 DNA sequence: TGTGCCAGCAGCCGCACTAGCGGGAGCTTTAATGAGCAGTTCTTC. It codes for CASSRTSGSFNEQFF.

Turning to this clonotype: Sequence at one end of the junction differs from germline and may be a read error. The rearrangement joins TRBV15 to TRBJ1-1, with 8 bases matching TRBD1. The CDR3 length is 15 residues. Per germline, CDR1 LNHNV and CDR2 YYDKDF (reference sequence). The CDR3 sequence is CATSRDRALNTEALF. CDR3 coding DNA: TGTGCCACCAGCAGGGACAGGGCCTTGAACACTGAAGCTCTCTTT.

This clonotype occurred many times. The chain links TRBV5-1 to TRBJ1-3; D gene unclear. The CDR3 extends over 16 amino acids. From germline, CDR1 is SGHRS and CDR2 YFSETQ. V was pared by 0 bases and J by 0 bases, with 10 bases between. This CDR3 is CASSLETFLSGNTIYF. CDR3 nucleotide sequence: TGCGCCAGCAGCTTGGAGACGTTTCTCTCTGGAAACACCATATATTTT.

This clonotype occurred many times. V usage is TRBV9 and J usage is TRBJ1-2; D not certain. The CDR3 consists of 13 residues. CDR1 and CDR2 (germline): SGDLS, YYNGEE. The V end was cut by 0 bases, the J end by 8 bases, with 11 bases between. The CDR3 loop is CASSVGVGSGYTF. The CDR3 coding sequence is TGTGCCAGCAGCGTAGGAGTGGGAAGCGGCTACACCTTC.

Concerning this clonotype itself: One base away lies a much larger clone, so this may be a sequencing read error. Here the CDR3 reads CASSPNRGEEQHF. The CDR3 coding sequence is TGTGCCAGCAGTCCCAACCGGGGGGAGGAGCAGCACTTC. This chain connects TRBV7-6 to TRBJ2-7, with 7 nucleotides matching TRBD2. From germline, CDR1 is SGHVS and CDR2 FNYEAQ. The CDR3 has 13 amino acids.

This clonotype was recorded a few times. A much larger clone lies a single base off, so this may be a read error. The chain employs TRBV4-3 and TRBJ1-4; no definite D call. From germline, CDR1 is LGHNA and CDR2 YSLEER. This CDR3 region has 16 residues. The CDR3 loop is CASSQGSRLVYEKLVF. The CDR3 DNA sequence: TGCGCCAGCAGCCAAGGGTCCCGTCTCGTCTATGAAAAACTGGTTTTT.

Concerning this clonotype itself: Since a much larger clone is just one base distant, this may be a read error. The rearrangement joins TRBV7-9 to TRBJ1-2; no clear D. The CDR3 is 16 residues long. Germline V gene data show CDR1 as SEHNR and CDR2 as FQNEAQ (reference sequence). Trimming shortened V by 0 bases and J by 6 bases, and 17 bases separated the two germline ends. CDR3 sequence: CASSLAGSARFHGYTF. The CDR3 nucleotides read TGTGCCAGCAGCTTAGCGGGGAGCGCTAGATTCCATGGCTACACCTTC.

Worth noting for this clonotype: This clone may be a read error of a much larger clone one base away. The V gene is TRBV7-2, the J gene TRBJ2-1; D call uncertain. This CDR3 has 15 residues. From germline, CDR1 is SGHTA and CDR2 FQGNSA. The CDR3 region has the DNA TGTGCCAGCAGCTTAGTCCAGAGCTCCTACAATGAGCAGCTCTTC. It is translated as CASSLVQSSYNEQLF.

This clonotype was recorded many times. The chain has TRBV7-2 and TRBJ2-5; 8 bases line up with TRBD2. The CDR3 consists of 15 residues. The germline CDR1 and CDR2 sequences are SGHTA and FQGNSA. V shed 2 bases, J shed 5 bases, and the junction held 7 bases outside the gene matches. This CDR3 is CASSLQAGGSETQYF. Written as DNA, the CDR3 is TGTGCCAGCAGCTTACAGGCGGGAGGTAGCGAGACCCAGTACTTC.

This clonotype was found many times. The CDR3 region has the DNA TGTGCCAGCAGCTTATTGGACAGGGGTACCTACGAGCAGTACTTC. It translates to CASSLLDRGTYEQYF. The rearrangement links TRBV7-8 to TRBJ2-7, with 9 bases aligning to TRBD1. The trim removed 2 bases at V and 2 bases at J, leaving 4 bases unmatched. The V gene's germline CDR1 is SGHVS and CDR2 FQNEAQ. The CDR3 contains 15 residues.

This clonotype was counted at least ten times. V gene TRBV15 combines with J gene TRBJ2-7; tentatively, D is TRBD2 (6 bases). Germline V gives CDR1 LNHNV, CDR2 YYDKDF (reference sequence). V shed 0 bases and J shed 1 base, with 10 bases lying between them. The CDR3 length is 15 residues. The CDR3 reads CATSRDSGRSYEQYF. DNA for the CDR3: TGTGCCACCAGCAGAGATTCCGGGAGATCCTACGAGCAGTACTTC.